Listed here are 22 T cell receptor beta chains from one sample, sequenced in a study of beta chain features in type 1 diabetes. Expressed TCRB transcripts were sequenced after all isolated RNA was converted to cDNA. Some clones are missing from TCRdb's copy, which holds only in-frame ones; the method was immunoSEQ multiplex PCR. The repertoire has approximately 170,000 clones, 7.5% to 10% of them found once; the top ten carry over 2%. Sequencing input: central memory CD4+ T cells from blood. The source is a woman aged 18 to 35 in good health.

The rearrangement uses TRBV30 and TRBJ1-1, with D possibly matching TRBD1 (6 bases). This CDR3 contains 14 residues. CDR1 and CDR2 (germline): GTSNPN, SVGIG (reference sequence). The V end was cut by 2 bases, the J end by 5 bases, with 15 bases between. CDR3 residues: CAWSFTGSRTEAFF. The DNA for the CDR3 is TGTGCCTGGAGTTTTACAGGGTCAAGAACTGAAGCTTTCTTT.

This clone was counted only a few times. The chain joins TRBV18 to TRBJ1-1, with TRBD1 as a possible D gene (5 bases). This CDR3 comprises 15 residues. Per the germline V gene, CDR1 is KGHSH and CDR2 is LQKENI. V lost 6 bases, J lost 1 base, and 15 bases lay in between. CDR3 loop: CASSFFAGGNTEAFF. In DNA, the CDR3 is TGTGCCAGCTCCTTCTTCGCGGGGGGGAACACTGAAGCTTTCTTT.

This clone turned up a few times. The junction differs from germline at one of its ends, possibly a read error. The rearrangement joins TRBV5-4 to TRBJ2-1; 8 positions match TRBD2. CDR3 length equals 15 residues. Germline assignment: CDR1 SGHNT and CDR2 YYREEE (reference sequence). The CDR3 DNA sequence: TGCGCCAGCAGTCTTACCGGGACTAGCTACAATGAGCAGTTCTTC. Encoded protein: CASSLTGTSYNEQFF.

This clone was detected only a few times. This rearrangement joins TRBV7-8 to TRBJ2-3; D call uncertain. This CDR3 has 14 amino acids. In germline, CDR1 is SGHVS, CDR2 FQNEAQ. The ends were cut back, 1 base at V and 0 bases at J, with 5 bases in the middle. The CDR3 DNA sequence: TGTGCCAGCAGCTTAGTACAGAGCACAGATACGCAGTATTTT. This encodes CASSLVQSTDTQYF.

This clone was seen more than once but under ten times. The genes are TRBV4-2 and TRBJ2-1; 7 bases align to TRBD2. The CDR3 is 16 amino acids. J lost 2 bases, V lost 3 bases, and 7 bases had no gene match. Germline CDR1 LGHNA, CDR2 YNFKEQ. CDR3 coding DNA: TGTGCCAGCAGCCAGGTTGCGCGGGGGACCTACAATGAGCAGTTCTTC. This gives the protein CASSQVARGTYNEQFF.

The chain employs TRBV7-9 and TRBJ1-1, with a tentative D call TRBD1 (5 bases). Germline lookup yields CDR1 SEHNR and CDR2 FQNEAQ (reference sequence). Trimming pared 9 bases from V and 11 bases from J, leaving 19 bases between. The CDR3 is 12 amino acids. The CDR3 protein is CASGREDVSAFF. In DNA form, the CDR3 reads TGTGCCAGTGGCAGGGAGGATGTTAGCGCTTTCTTT.

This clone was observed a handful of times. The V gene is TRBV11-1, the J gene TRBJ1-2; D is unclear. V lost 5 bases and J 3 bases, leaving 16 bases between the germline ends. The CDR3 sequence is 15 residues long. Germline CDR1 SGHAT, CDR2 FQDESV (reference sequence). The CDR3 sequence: CASSPRTGTYYGYTF. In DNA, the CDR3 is TGTGCCAGCAGCCCCCGGACGGGAACCTACTATGGCTACACCTTC.

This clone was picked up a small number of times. The CDR3 nucleotides read TGTGCCAGCAGCCAAAGGACAGTTACCTACGAGCAGTACTTC. This translates into CASSQRTVTYEQYF. The J gene is TRBJ2-7, the V gene TRBV13, with D possibly TRBD1 on 6 matching bases. Per the germline V gene, CDR1 is PRHDT and CDR2 is FYEKMQ (reference sequence). Trimming stripped 5 bases from V and 2 bases from J, with 13 bases between. The CDR3 is made up of 14 amino acids.

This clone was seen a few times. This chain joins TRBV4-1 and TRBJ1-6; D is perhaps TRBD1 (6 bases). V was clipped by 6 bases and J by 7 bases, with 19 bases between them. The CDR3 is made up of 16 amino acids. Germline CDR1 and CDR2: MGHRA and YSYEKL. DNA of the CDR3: TGCGCCAGCAGTCGGACAGCCTTTAACCCAAATTCACCCCTCCACTTT. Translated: CASSRTAFNPNSPLHF.

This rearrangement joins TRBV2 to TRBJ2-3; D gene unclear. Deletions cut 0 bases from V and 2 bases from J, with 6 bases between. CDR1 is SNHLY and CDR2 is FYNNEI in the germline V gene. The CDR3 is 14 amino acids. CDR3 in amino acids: CASSEARDTDTQYF. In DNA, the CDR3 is TGTGCCAGCAGTGAAGCGAGAGACACAGATACGCAGTATTTT.

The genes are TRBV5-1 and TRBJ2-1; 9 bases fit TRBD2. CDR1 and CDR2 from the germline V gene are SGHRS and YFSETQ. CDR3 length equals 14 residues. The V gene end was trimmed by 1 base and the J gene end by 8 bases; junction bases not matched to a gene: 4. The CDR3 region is CASSLLAGRDEQFF. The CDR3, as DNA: TGCGCCAGCAGCTTGCTAGCGGGAAGGGATGAGCAGTTCTTC.

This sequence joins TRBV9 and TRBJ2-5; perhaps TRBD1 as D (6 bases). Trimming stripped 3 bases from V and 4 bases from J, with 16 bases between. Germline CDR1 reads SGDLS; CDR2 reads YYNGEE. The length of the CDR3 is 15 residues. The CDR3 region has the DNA TGTGCCAGCAGCGCACTAGGGGGACATGGAGAGACCCAGTACTTC. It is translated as CASSALGGHGETQYF.

CDR3 sequence reads: CASSQLAGLNTGELFF. The CDR3 region has the DNA TGTGCCAGCAGCCAACTAGCGGGGTTGAACACCGGGGAGCTGTTTTTT. The chain carries TRBV4-2 and TRBJ2-2; 9 bases map to TRBD2. The CDR3 has 16 amino acids. V lost 2 bases, J lost 1 base, and 2 bases stayed unmatched. Germline CDR1 and CDR2: LGHNA and YNFKEQ.

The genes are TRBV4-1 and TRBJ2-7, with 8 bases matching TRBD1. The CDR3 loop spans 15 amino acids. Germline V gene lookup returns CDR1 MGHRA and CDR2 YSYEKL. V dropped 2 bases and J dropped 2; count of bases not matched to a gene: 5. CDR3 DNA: TGCGCCAGCAGCCAACCGGACAGGGTCCCCTACGAGCAGTACTTC. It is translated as CASSQPDRVPYEQYF.

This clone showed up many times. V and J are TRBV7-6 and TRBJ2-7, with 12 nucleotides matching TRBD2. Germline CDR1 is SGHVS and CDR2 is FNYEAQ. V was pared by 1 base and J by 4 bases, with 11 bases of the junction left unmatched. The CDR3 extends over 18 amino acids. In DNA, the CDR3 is TGTGCCAGCAGCTTAGTCGGCCCGACTAGCGGGAGTTGGTACGAGCAGTACTTC. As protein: CASSLVGPTSGSWYEQYF.

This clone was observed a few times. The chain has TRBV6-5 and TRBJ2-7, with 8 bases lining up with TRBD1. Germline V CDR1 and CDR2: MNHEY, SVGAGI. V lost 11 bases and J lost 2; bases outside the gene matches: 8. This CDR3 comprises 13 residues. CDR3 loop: CASRGPFAYEQYF. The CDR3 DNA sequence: TGTGCCTCCAGGGGGCCTTTCGCCTACGAGCAGTACTTC.

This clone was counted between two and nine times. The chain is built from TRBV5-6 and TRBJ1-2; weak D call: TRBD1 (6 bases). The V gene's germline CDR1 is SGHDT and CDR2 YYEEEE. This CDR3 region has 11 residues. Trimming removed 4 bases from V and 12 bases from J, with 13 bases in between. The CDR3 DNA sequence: TGTGCCAGCAGCCAGCAGGGGCCCAACACCTTC. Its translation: CASSQQGPNTF.

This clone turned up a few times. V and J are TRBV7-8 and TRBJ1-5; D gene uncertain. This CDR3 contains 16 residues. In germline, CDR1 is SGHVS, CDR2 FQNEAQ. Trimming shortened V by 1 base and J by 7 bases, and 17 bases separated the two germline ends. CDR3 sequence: CASSLVAGMMPQPQHF. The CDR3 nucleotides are TGTGCCAGCAGCTTAGTGGCGGGAATGATGCCCCAGCCCCAGCATTTT.

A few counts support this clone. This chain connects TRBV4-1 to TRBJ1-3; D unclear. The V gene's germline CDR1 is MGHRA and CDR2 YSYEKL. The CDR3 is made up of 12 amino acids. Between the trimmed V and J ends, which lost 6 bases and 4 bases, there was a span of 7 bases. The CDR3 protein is CASRNIGNTIYF. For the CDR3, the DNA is TGCGCCAGCAGAAATATAGGAAACACCATATATTTT.

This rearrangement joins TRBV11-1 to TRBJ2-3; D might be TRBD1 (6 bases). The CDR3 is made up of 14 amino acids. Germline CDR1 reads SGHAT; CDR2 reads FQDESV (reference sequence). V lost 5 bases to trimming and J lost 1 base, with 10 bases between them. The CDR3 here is CASSLGAGTDTQYF. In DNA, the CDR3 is TGTGCCAGCAGCCTGGGGGCAGGCACAGATACGCAGTATTTT.

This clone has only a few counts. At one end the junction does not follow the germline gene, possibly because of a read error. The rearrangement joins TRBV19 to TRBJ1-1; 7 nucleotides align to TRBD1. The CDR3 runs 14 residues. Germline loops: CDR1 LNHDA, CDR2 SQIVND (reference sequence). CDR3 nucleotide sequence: TGTGCCAGTAGACCCGACAGGGTGAAAACTGAAGCTTTCTTT. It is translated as CASRPDRVKTEAFF.

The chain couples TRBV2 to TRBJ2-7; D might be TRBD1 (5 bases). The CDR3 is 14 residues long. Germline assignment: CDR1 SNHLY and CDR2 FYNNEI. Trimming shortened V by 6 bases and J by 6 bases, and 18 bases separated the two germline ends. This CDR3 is CASRKPQGVAEQYF. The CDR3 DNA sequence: TGTGCCAGCAGGAAACCCCAAGGGGTAGCCGAGCAGTACTTC.